The 10 T cell receptor beta chains below come from one sample, sequenced in a study of identical twins. MiXCR, applied by TCRdb to the 5' RACE reads, yields one record per CDR3 protein. The table lists about 720,000 distinct CDR3 sequences, less than 10% of them singletons. Another study also made use of these data, one on yellow fever vaccine responses in identical twins.

Sequencing used PBMCs. The origin of the receptors is a woman between 18 and 29 years old in good health.

This clonotype was found a few times. This sequence joins TRBV6-5 and TRBJ2-1, with 12 bases aligning to TRBD2. Looked up from germline, CDR1 is MNHEY and CDR2 is SVGAGI. This CDR3 has 16 residues. The V gene end was trimmed by 2 bases and the J gene end by 8 bases; junction bases not matched to a gene: 7. CDR3 loop: CASSYRLAGGPDEQFF. Here the CDR3 DNA reads TGTGCCAGCAGTTACCGTCTAGCGGGGGGGCCCGATGAGCAGTTCTTC.

The V call is TRBV9, the J call TRBJ2-1; no reliable D call. The CDR3 totals 14 residues. Looked up from germline, CDR1 is SGDLS and CDR2 is YYNGEE. Trimming cost V 1 base and J 3 bases, with 8 bases left between them. The CDR3 DNA follows: TGTGCCAGCAGCGTACGGACGGACTACAATGAGCAGTTCTTC. It yields the protein CASSVRTDYNEQFF.

This chain links TRBV7-9 with TRBJ1-2, with D unclear. Germline values: CDR1 SEHNR, CDR2 FQNEAQ (reference sequence). This CDR3 comprises 12 residues. Trimming removed 10 bases at V and 5 bases at J, with 14 bases between. This CDR3 reads CATTEEEYGYTF. CDR3 DNA sequence: TGTGCCACTACCGAGGAGGAATATGGCTACACCTTC.

CDR3 DNA: TGCGCCAGCAGCCAACCGGGACAGGGAGAGGGCTACACCTTC. Amino acid sequence: CASSQPGQGEGYTF. The chain combines TRBV4-1 with TRBJ1-2, with 9 nucleotides matching TRBD1. The germline V gene has CDR1 MGHRA and CDR2 YSYEKL. This CDR3 is built from 14 residues. Germline trimming cut 2 bases from V and 8 bases from J; bases unmatched to any gene: 6.

This clonotype appeared many times. V gene TRBV29-1 combines with J gene TRBJ2-3; 7 nucleotides line up with TRBD1. Germline V gene data show CDR1 as SQVTM and CDR2 as ANQGSEA. The CDR3 has 14 amino acids. The trim removed 7 bases at V and 0 bases at J, leaving 7 bases unmatched. Here the CDR3 DNA reads TGCAGCGCCAAGGGACAGCTTAGCACAGATACGCAGTATTTT. This gives the protein CSAKGQLSTDTQYF.

This clonotype was counted between two and nine times. CDR3 loop: CASSFLRKEGYTF. The DNA for the CDR3 is TGTGCCAGCAGTTTTTTGAGAAAAGAGGGCTACACCTTC. The chain joins TRBV12-3 or TRBV12-4 to TRBJ1-2; D is ambiguous. V was pared by 3 bases and J by 8 bases, with 13 bases between. CDR3 length: 13 residues.

This clonotype was observed a few times. V is TRBV27 and J is TRBJ2-5; 9 nucleotides match TRBD2. The CDR3 loop spans 18 amino acids. Unmatched junction bases numbered 18, after V lost 6 bases and J lost 4 bases. CDR1 MNHEY and CDR2 SMNVEV come from the germline V gene (reference sequence). This chain's CDR3 is CASSLFGGLAGIRETQYF. CDR3 bases: TGTGCCAGCAGCCTTTTCGGGGGGCTAGCGGGAATACGAGAGACCCAGTACTTC.

The sample holds many counts of this clonotype. The gene calls are TRBV4-3 and TRBJ2-2, with D possibly matching TRBD1 (5 bases). Trimming took off 4 bases at V and 0 bases at J, with 15 bases between the two ends. The CDR3 has 17 residues. Germline-derived CDR1 and CDR2 are LGHNA and YSLEER. This CDR3 is CASSPGWGPTNTGELFF. The CDR3 DNA follows: TGCGCCAGCAGCCCAGGATGGGGCCCCACGAACACCGGGGAGCTGTTTTTT.

This clonotype was counted many times. The chain couples TRBV12-5 to TRBJ1-2, with a weak D call TRBD1 (6 bases). CDR3 size: 12 residues. Trimming cost V 6 bases and J 5 bases, with 10 bases left between them. Per germline, CDR1 LGHNT and CDR2 FRNRAP. This CDR3 reads CASGIGQYGYTF. CDR3 nucleotides: TGTGCTAGTGGGATAGGACAGTATGGCTACACCTTC.

This rearrangement joins TRBV20-1 to TRBJ2-1; D is perhaps TRBD1 (5 bases). CDR1 DFQATT and CDR2 SNEGSKA come from the germline V gene (reference sequence). V lost 4 bases, J lost 6 bases, and 16 bases lay in between. The CDR3 loop spans 14 amino acids. The CDR3 loop reads CSATTGLGANEQFF. CDR3 bases: TGCAGTGCTACTACAGGTCTAGGGGCCAATGAGCAGTTCTTC.